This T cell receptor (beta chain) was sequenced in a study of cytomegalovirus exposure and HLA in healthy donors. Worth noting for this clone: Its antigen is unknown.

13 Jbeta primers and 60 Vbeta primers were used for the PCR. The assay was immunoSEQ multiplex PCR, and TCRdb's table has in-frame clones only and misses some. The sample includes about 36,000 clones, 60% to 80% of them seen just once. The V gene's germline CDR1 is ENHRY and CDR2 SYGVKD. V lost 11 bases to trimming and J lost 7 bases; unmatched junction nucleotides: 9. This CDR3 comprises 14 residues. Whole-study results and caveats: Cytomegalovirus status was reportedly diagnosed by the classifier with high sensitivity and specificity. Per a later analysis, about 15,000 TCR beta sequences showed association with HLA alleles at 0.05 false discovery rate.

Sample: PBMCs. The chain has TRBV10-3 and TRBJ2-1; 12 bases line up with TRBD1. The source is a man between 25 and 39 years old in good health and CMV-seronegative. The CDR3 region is CAASGQGASNEQFF. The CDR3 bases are TGTGCCGCCTCGGGACAGGGGGCATCAAATGAGCAGTTCTTC.